The sample holds a few counts of the clone carrying this T cell receptor beta chain. Its matching antigen is unknown. TRBV12-4/TRBJ1-2 clonotypes were amplified with adaptor-ligated barcode primers. Using its own MiXCR run on the multiplex PCR reads, TCRdb lists one record per CDR3 protein. Among over 150 distinct CDR3 sequences listed, over 3.5% were seen once. Trimming removed 3 bases from V and 2 bases from J, with 4 bases in between. The CDR3 totals 12 residues. Whole-study results and caveats: Under 2.4% of tumor Treg sequences matched blood Tregs or memory cells.

The V call is TRBV12-3 or TRBV12-4, the J call TRBJ1-2; D ambiguous. The TCR originated in a female donor with breast cancer. Specimen: memory CD4+ T cells sorted from blood. Subset reported: memory CD4+ T cells, CD4+CD45RO+CD25-. CDR3 sequence (DNA): TGTGCCAGCAGTTTTGGAAACTATGGCTACACCTTC. Protein: CASSFGNYGYTF.